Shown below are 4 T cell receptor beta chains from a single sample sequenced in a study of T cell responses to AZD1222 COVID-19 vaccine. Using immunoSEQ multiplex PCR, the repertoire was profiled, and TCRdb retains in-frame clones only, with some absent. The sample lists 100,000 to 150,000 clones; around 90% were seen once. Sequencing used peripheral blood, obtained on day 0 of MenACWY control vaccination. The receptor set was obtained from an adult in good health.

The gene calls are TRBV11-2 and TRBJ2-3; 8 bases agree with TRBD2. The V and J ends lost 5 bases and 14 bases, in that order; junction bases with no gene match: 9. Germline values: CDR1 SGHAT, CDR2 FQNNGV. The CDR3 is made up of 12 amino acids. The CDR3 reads CASSPTAGESYF. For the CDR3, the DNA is TGTGCCAGCAGCCCTACAGCGGGAGAATCGTATTTT.

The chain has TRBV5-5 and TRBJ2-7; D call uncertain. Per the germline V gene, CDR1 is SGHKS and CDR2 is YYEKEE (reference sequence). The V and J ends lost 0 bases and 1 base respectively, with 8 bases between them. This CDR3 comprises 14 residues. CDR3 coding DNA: TGTGCCAGCAGCTTGGTTGCACATTCCTACGAGCAGTACTTC. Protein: CASSLVAHSYEQYF.

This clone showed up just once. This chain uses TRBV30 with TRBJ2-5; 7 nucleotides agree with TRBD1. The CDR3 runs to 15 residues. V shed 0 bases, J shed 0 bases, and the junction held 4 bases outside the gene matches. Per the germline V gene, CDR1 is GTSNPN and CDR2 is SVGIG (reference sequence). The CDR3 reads CAWSVRRGYQETQYF. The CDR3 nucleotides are TGTGCCTGGAGTGTACGCAGGGGGTACCAAGAGACCCAGTACTTC.

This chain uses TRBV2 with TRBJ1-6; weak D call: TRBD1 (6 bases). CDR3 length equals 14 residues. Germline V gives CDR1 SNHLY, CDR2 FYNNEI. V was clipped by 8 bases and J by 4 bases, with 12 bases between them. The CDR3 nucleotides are TGTGCCAGCGAAGGACAGACTTATAATTCACCCCTCCACTTT. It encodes CASEGQTYNSPLHF.